The 32 T cell receptor beta chains below were found in one sample sequenced in a study of cytomegalovirus exposure and HLA in healthy donors. PCR amplification relied on 60 Vbeta primers (plus 13 Jbeta primers). Sequencing was performed with immunoSEQ multiplex PCR; in TCRdb, only in-frame clones are kept and a portion is missing. The sample has some 270,000 clones; approximately 80% are singletons. The sequencing sample was made of PBMCs. These receptors originate from a girl between 2 and 10 years old in good health and CMV-seronegative.

J is TRBJ1-1 and V is TRBV11-2; D ambiguous. CDR1 and CDR2 from the germline V gene are SGHAT and FQNNGV. The CDR3 runs 13 residues. Trimming took off 5 bases at V and 1 base at J, with 8 bases between the two ends. The CDR3, as DNA: TGTGCCAGCAGCGCGACTGGGAACACTGAAGCTTTCTTT. Its protein product is CASSATGNTEAFF.

This rearrangement joins TRBV25-1 to TRBJ1-2, with 7 bases matching TRBD1. The ends lost 5 bases at V and 7 bases at J; junction bases unmatched: 7. Looked up from germline, CDR1 is MGHDK and CDR2 is SYGVNS. This CDR3 has 13 amino acids. The CDR3 sequence: CASSRQGMGGYTF. CDR3 nucleotide sequence: TGTGCCAGCAGTAGACAGGGTATGGGTGGCTACACCTTC.

This rearrangement joins TRBV5-1 to TRBJ2-5, with D tentatively TRBD1 (6 bases). This CDR3 is 15 amino acids long. CDR1 is SGHRS, CDR2 YFSETQ, per germline. V was pared by 2 bases and J by 0 bases, with 11 bases between. The CDR3 here is CASSFLGTYQETQYF. CDR3 bases: TGCGCCAGCAGCTTTTTAGGGACATACCAAGAGACCCAGTACTTC. The full variable domain, with the rest looked up from reference TRBV5-1 and TRBJ2-5, is KAGVTQTPRYLIKTRGQQVTLSCSPISGHRSVSWYQQTPGQGLQFLFEYFSETQRNKGNFPGRFSGRQFSNSRSEMNVSTLELGDSALYLCASSFLGTYQETQYFGPGTRLLVL.

V usage is TRBV10-3 and J usage is TRBJ2-1, with 7 nucleotides matching TRBD1. The ends lost 3 bases at V and 3 bases at J; junction bases unmatched: 5. The CDR3 spans 15 residues. Germline CDR1 reads ENHRY; CDR2 reads SYGVKD. This chain's CDR3 is CAISETGVFYNEQFF. DNA for the CDR3: TGTGCCATCAGTGAAACAGGGGTGTTCTACAATGAGCAGTTCTTC.

This chain links TRBV28 with TRBJ2-7, with D possibly being TRBD2 (6 bases). CDR1 and CDR2 from the germline V gene are MDHEN and SYDVKM. The CDR3 loop spans 10 amino acids. V gave up 5 bases and J gave up 7 bases, with 6 bases separating them. The chain's CDR3 is CASSGGEQYF. The CDR3, as DNA: TGTGCCAGCAGTGGGGGGGAGCAGTACTTC.

This clone was detected a few times. The V call is TRBV27, the J call TRBJ1-2; 7 bases align to TRBD1. V dropped 3 bases and J dropped 8; count of bases not matched to a gene: 15. Germline values: CDR1 MNHEY, CDR2 SMNVEV (reference sequence). There are 16 residues in the CDR3. CDR3 nucleotides: TGTGCCAGCAGTTTTCGACCGACAGGGAATATGCGGGGCTACACCTTC. It codes for CASSFRPTGNMRGYTF.

The rearrangement joins TRBV9 to TRBJ2-3, with TRBD2 as a possible D gene (7 bases). Deletions cut 3 bases from V and 6 bases from J, with 17 bases between. The CDR3 is 15 residues long. CDR1 and CDR2 (germline): SGDLS, YYNGEE. The CDR3 DNA follows: TGTGCCAGCAGCGGCGGAGGGGGGGACTTGGATACGCAGTATTTT. Its protein product is CASSGGGGDLDTQYF. The full variable domain, completed using reference TRBV9 and TRBJ2-3, is DSGVTQTPKHLITATGQRVTLRCSPRSGDLSVYWYQQSLDQGLQFLIQYYNGEERAKGNILERFSAQQFPDLHSELNLSSLELGDSALYFCASSGGGGDLDTQYFGPGTRLTVL.

The gene calls are TRBV2 and TRBJ1-4, with 8 bases fitting TRBD1. The CDR3 covers 14 residues. The germline V gene has CDR1 SNHLY and CDR2 FYNNEI. V lost 7 bases, J lost 4 bases, and 5 bases stayed unmatched. CDR3 in amino acids: CASNGQGSNEKLFF. The CDR3 bases are TGTGCCAGCAACGGACAGGGAAGTAATGAAAAACTGTTTTTT.

V is TRBV28 and J is TRBJ2-5, with a tentative D call TRBD2 (6 bases). This CDR3 spans 15 amino acids. V lost 3 bases to trimming and J lost 5 bases, with 16 bases between them. Looked up from germline, CDR1 is MDHEN and CDR2 is SYDVKM. The CDR3 DNA reads TGTGCCAGCAGTTTTTGGAGGGTGTCGTGGGAGACCCAGTACTTC. Amino acids: CASSFWRVSWETQYF.

CDR3: CASGPGETYEQYF. The CDR3 DNA is TGTGCCAGCGGTCCGGGGGAGACCTACGAGCAGTACTTC. The rearrangement uses TRBV11-1 and TRBJ2-7; D might be TRBD2 (6 bases). V shed 8 bases and J shed 2 bases, with 13 bases lying between them. The V gene's germline CDR1 is SGHAT and CDR2 FQDESV (reference sequence). This CDR3 region has 13 residues.

The chain combines TRBV19 with TRBJ2-7; 8 bases agree with TRBD2. This CDR3 comprises 15 residues. Trimming cost V 3 bases and J 4 bases; bases outside gene matches: 8. CDR1 is LNHDA, CDR2 SQIVND, per germline (reference sequence). Written as DNA, the CDR3 is TGTGCCAGTAGTATTTGGAGCGGGAGTCAATACGAGCAGTACTTC. This encodes CASSIWSGSQYEQYF.

The CDR3 region is CASSEAPIVPYEQYF. The CDR3 DNA is TGTGCCAGCAGTGAAGCGCCTATAGTGCCCTACGAGCAGTACTTC. This chain links TRBV6-1 with TRBJ2-7, with no clear D. The CDR3 totals 15 residues. Germline values: CDR1 MNHNS, CDR2 SASEGT. V lost 0 bases to trimming and J lost 2 bases, with 11 bases between them.

The J gene is TRBJ1-2, the V gene TRBV30, with D unclear. The germline V gene has CDR1 GTSNPN and CDR2 SVGIG (reference sequence). Trimming cost V 0 bases and J 1 base, with 6 bases left between them. The CDR3 is 13 amino acids. The CDR3 sequence: CAWSVSGNYGYTF. The CDR3 DNA sequence: TGTGCCTGGAGTGTATCCGGTAACTATGGCTACACCTTC.

This rearrangement joins TRBV27 to TRBJ2-2; D remains unclear. Trimming took off 7 bases at V and 0 bases at J, with 9 bases between the two ends. The CDR3 consists of 14 residues. The germline V gene has CDR1 MNHEY and CDR2 SMNVEV (reference sequence). The CDR3 nucleotides are TGTGCCAGCATGGTCAGTTCGAACACCGGGGAGCTGTTTTTT. Protein product: CASMVSSNTGELFF.

This chain uses TRBV7-3 with TRBJ2-1; TRBD2 might be the D (5 bases). Trimming stripped 5 bases from V and 5 bases from J, with 13 bases between. There are 14 residues in the CDR3. Germline values: CDR1 SGHTA, CDR2 FQGTGA. For the CDR3, the DNA is TGTGCCAGCAGCGCTCGCGGGCGCAACAATGAGCAGTTCTTC. This encodes CASSARGRNNEQFF.

The DNA for the CDR3 is TGCGCCAGCAGCTTGGCCTCCGTGGGCGGGAGGTTTCTTAATGAGCAGTTCTTC. Residues: CASSLASVGGRFLNEQFF. The chain recombines TRBV5-1 with TRBJ2-1; the match to TRBD2 covers 8 bases. Unmatched junction bases numbered 15, after V lost 0 bases and J lost 7 bases. The CDR3 contains 18 residues. Germline assignment: CDR1 SGHRS and CDR2 YFSETQ.

There are a few counts of this clone. The chain carries TRBV11-2 and TRBJ2-1; 8 bases are a match to TRBD2. The CDR3 sequence is 15 residues long. Per germline, CDR1 SGHAT and CDR2 FQNNGV. V was clipped by 4 bases and J by 6 bases; unmatched bases: 8. CDR3 sequence: CASSYWGTRPNEQFF. The CDR3 DNA reads as TGTGCCAGCAGCTATTGGGGGACTAGGCCCAATGAGCAGTTCTTC. Variable domain in full (rest from reference TRBV11-2 and TRBJ2-1): EAGVAQSPRYKIIEKRQSVAFWCNPISGHATLYWYQQILGQGPKLLIQFQNNGVVDDSQLPKDRFSAERLKGVDSTLKIQPAKLEDSAVYLCASSYWGTRPNEQFFGPGTRLTVL.

The V call is TRBV7-3, the J call TRBJ2-2, with TRBD1 as a possible D gene (6 bases). With 5 bases removed from V and 2 bases from J, the gap between germline ends came to 21 bases. Germline V CDR1 and CDR2: SGHTA, FQGTGA. This CDR3 has 18 residues. CDR3 loop: CASSPQGTRRLNTGELFF. Written as DNA, the CDR3 is TGTGCCAGCAGCCCCCAGGGGACGAGGAGGCTCAACACCGGGGAGCTGTTTTTT. Based on the CDR3 plus reference TRBV7-3 and TRBJ2-2, the full variable domain is GAGVSQTPSNKVTEKGKYVELRCDPISGHTALYWYRQSLGQGPEFLIYFQGTGAADDSGLPNDRFFAVRPEGSVSTLKIQRTERGDSAVYLCASSPQGTRRLNTGELFFGEGSRLTVL.

This clone turned up a few times. The V gene is TRBV6-5, the J gene TRBJ1-1; 8 bases match TRBD1. Germline V gene sequence: CDR1 MNHEY, CDR2 SVGAGI. The V and J ends lost 4 bases and 7 bases, in that order; junction bases with no gene match: 8. This CDR3 has 14 amino acids. The CDR3 DNA reads TGTGCCAGCAGTTTTTCGACAGGGGTCATTGAAGCTTTCTTT. Translated, it gives CASSFSTGVIEAFF.

This chain links TRBV6-5 with TRBJ2-4, with TRBD1 as a possible D gene (5 bases). The V end lost 10 bases, the J end lost 6 bases, and 13 bases lay between the germline ends. Germline V CDR1 and CDR2: MNHEY, SVGAGI. The CDR3 totals 12 residues. The CDR3 here is CATRQSGNIQYF. Here the CDR3 DNA reads TGTGCCACAAGACAGTCGGGAAACATTCAGTACTTC.

The chain joins TRBV2 to TRBJ2-2, with TRBD1 identical over 8 bases. J gave up 1 base and V 7 bases, and 5 bases lay outside the gene matches. Germline lookup yields CDR1 SNHLY and CDR2 FYNNEI. The CDR3 extends over 15 amino acids. The CDR3 loop reads CASNRGVLNTGELFF. The CDR3 DNA is TGTGCCAGCAACAGGGGGGTCTTGAACACCGGGGAGCTGTTTTTT.

The rearrangement uses TRBV28 and TRBJ2-3, with 7 bases identical to TRBD2. This CDR3 is built from 14 residues. Unmatched junction bases numbered 6, after V lost 5 bases and J lost 4 bases. Germline CDR1 is MDHEN and CDR2 is SYDVKM. The CDR3 reads CASSKAGRADTQYF. CDR3 sequence (DNA): TGTGCCAGCAGTAAAGCGGGGAGGGCAGATACGCAGTATTTT.

CDR3 coding DNA: TGTGCCAGCAGCCCTACACCCGAGTCGCAGGGAGGGTTCTTC. Protein sequence: CASSPTPESQGGFF. J is TRBJ2-1 and V is TRBV9; a possible D gene is TRBD2 (6 bases). Deletions cut 4 bases from V and 15 bases from J, with 23 bases between. CDR1 is SGDLS, CDR2 YYNGEE, per germline. The CDR3 spans 14 residues.

The chain recombines TRBV5-4 with TRBJ2-7; 9 positions agree with TRBD1. This CDR3 region has 16 residues. V lost 4 bases and J lost 3; bases outside the gene matches: 11. CDR1 is SGHNT, CDR2 YYREEE, per germline (reference sequence). The CDR3 DNA sequence: TGTGCCAGCAGCGGAAACAAGGGACAGGGCGTCTACGAGCAGTACTTC. This encodes CASSGNKGQGVYEQYF.

The gene calls are TRBV7-3 and TRBJ2-2; TRBD1 agrees at 8 bases. Germline lookup yields CDR1 SGHTA and CDR2 FQGTGA. The CDR3 sequence is 15 residues long. Trimming at V came to 3 bases and at J to 4 bases, leaving 4 bases not matched to a gene. As DNA, the CDR3 is TGTGCCAGCAGCTTGACAGGGGTACTCACCGGGGAGCTGTTTTTT. Its translation: CASSLTGVLTGELFF.

This clone was picked up a small number of times. V gene TRBV27 combines with J gene TRBJ1-6; D is uncertain. V lost 7 bases and J lost 10, with 17 bases in between. The length of the CDR3 is 14 residues. Germline CDR1 and CDR2: MNHEY and SMNVEV (reference sequence). CDR3: CASTKPGSYSPLHF. As DNA, the CDR3 is TGTGCCAGCACCAAACCGGGATCGTACTCACCCCTCCACTTT.

The chain recombines TRBV7-2 with TRBJ2-2; D is undetermined. Trimming pared 4 bases from V and 3 bases from J, leaving 6 bases between. The CDR3 is made up of 13 amino acids. Looked up from germline, CDR1 is SGHTA and CDR2 is FQGNSA. The CDR3 DNA reads TGTGCCAGCAGCTGGCGGCACACCGGGGAGCTGTTTTTT. Its translation is CASSWRHTGELFF.

The V gene is TRBV7-9, the J gene TRBJ2-1; D may be TRBD2 (7 bases). Germline values: CDR1 SEHNR, CDR2 FQNEAQ (reference sequence). The CDR3 runs 12 residues. Trimming removed 8 bases from V and 6 bases from J, with 11 bases in between. CDR3 nucleotide sequence: TGTGCCAGCGACGGGGGGCTCAATGAGCAGTTCTTC. Its translation is CASDGGLNEQFF.

This chain links TRBV6-5 with TRBJ2-7, with a tentative D call TRBD1 (5 bases). V was clipped by 0 bases and J by 3 bases, with 15 bases between them. The CDR3 runs to 16 residues. Germline V gene sequence: CDR1 MNHEY, CDR2 SVGAGI. The CDR3, as DNA: TGTGCCAGCAGTTACTCGAAGCCCTGGCAGGGCTACGAGCAGTACTTC. Translating gives CASSYSKPWQGYEQYF.

The chain recombines TRBV14 with TRBJ2-1, with 8 bases matching TRBD2. The CDR3 is 18 amino acids. After removal of 2 bases from V and 0 bases from J, the junction contained 9 bases not matched to a gene. Germline V gives CDR1 SGHDN, CDR2 FVKESK. CDR3 DNA: TGTGCCAGCAGCCAACGGTCGGGGGGGGCAGTCTCCTACAATGAGCAGTTCTTC. Its protein product is CASSQRSGGAVSYNEQFF. The whole variable domain, filled in from reference TRBV14 and TRBJ2-1, reads EAGVTQFPSHSVIEKGQTVTLRCDPISGHDNLYWYRRVMGKEIKFLLHFVKESKQDESGMPNNRFLAERTGGTYSTLKVQPAELEDSGVYFCASSQRSGGAVSYNEQFFGPGTRLTVL.

The V gene is TRBV6-1, the J gene TRBJ1-5; 7 nucleotides line up with TRBD1. The germline V gene encodes CDR1 MNHNS and CDR2 SASEGT. The trim removed 3 bases at V and 6 bases at J, leaving 5 bases unmatched. CDR3 length equals 14 residues. The CDR3 sequence is CASSDGQVPQPQHF. DNA of the CDR3: TGTGCCAGCAGTGACGGACAGGTGCCTCAGCCCCAGCATTTT.

Only a few counts were recorded for this clone. V gene TRBV7-9 combines with J gene TRBJ1-5, with D tentatively TRBD1 (6 bases). V was shortened by 4 bases and J by 4 bases, with 23 bases between the two germline ends. The CDR3 spans 18 residues. The germline V gene encodes CDR1 SEHNR and CDR2 FQNEAQ (reference sequence). CDR3 sequence (DNA): TGTGCCAGCAGCTCCGGACAGTCCGGGCCTCTACTAAATCAGCCCCAGCATTTT. Residues: CASSSGQSGPLLNQPQHF.